The 26 T cell receptor beta chains below were found in one sample sequenced in a study of blood T cell repertoires in COVID-19. Repertoires were generated with immunoSEQ multiplex PCR, while TCRdb's copy carries only in-frame clones and drops some. The data hold roughly 150,000 clones, with more than 65% observed a single time. The sequenced material came from peripheral blood. These receptors were obtained from a woman aged 45-65 years in a cohort sampled during active or convalescent COVID-19.

This chain links TRBV7-9 with TRBJ1-2, with 7 bases aligning to TRBD1. The V gene end was trimmed by 5 bases and the J gene end by 4 bases; junction bases not matched to a gene: 7. Germline lookup yields CDR1 SEHNR and CDR2 FQNEAQ (reference sequence). This CDR3 region has 14 residues. The CDR3, as DNA: TGTGCCAGCAGCCTACAGGGGCGGTTCTATGGCTACACCTTC. It is translated as CASSLQGRFYGYTF.

The chain employs TRBV5-6 and TRBJ1-6; TRBD1 is a possible D gene (5 bases). The CDR3 runs to 17 residues. The germline V and J ends were trimmed by 1 base and 3 bases, with 14 bases remaining between them. From germline, CDR1 is SGHDT and CDR2 YYEEEE. The CDR3, as DNA: TGTGCCAGCAGCTTGAGCAGGGTCCGCTACTATAATTCACCCCTCCACTTT. This sequence encodes CASSLSRVRYYNSPLHF.

In regard to this clone: The same CDR3 is also encoded by other DNA sequences in this sample. The CDR3 is CAWSVQGNQPQHF. The CDR3 DNA follows: TGTGCCTGGAGTGTACAGGGCAATCAGCCCCAGCATTTT. The V gene is TRBV30, the J gene TRBJ1-5; maybe TRBD1 (5 bases). The ends were cut back, 0 bases at V and 2 bases at J, with 5 bases in the middle. This CDR3 contains 13 residues. In germline, CDR1 is GTSNPN, CDR2 SVGIG (reference sequence).

The chain combines TRBV27 with TRBJ1-1, with D hard to call. Germline V gene data show CDR1 as MNHEY and CDR2 as SMNVEV (reference sequence). V was pared by 0 bases and J by 3 bases, with 8 bases between. The CDR3 runs to 14 residues. In DNA form, the CDR3 reads TGTGCCAGCAGTTTATCAGGGAGGGACACTGAAGCTTTCTTT. Its protein is CASSLSGRDTEAFF.

The CDR3 is CASSLGRASTRGYTF. CDR3 DNA: TGTGCCAGCAGCTTAGGGCGGGCCTCAACGAGGGGCTACACCTTC. V usage is TRBV11-2 and J usage is TRBJ1-2; D call uncertain. V lost 1 base and J 8 bases, leaving 17 bases between the germline ends. The CDR3 consists of 15 residues. Germline V gives CDR1 SGHAT, CDR2 FQNNGV.

The chain has TRBV4-3 and TRBJ2-3; 16 bases fit TRBD2. After removal of 4 bases from V and 7 bases from J, the junction contained 5 bases not matched to a gene. The CDR3 has 16 residues. CDR1 is LGHNA and CDR2 is YSLEER in the germline V gene. CDR3 sequence (DNA): TGCGCCAGCAGCCTTGGGACTAGCGGGGGGGCCAATACGCAGTATTTT. Translated: CASSLGTSGGANTQYF.

This clone was picked up many times. The rearrangement uses TRBV10-2 and TRBJ2-1; D may be TRBD2 (7 bases). There are 15 residues in the CDR3. Per germline, CDR1 WSHSY and CDR2 SAAADI. Trimming stripped 10 bases from V and 4 bases from J, with 20 bases between. This CDR3 is CAIHPRGGGYNEQFF. The CDR3 bases are TGCGCCATCCACCCCAGGGGCGGGGGATACAATGAGCAGTTCTTC.

The rearrangement links TRBV12-3 or TRBV12-4 to TRBJ2-3; D uncertain. This CDR3 comprises 13 residues. The V end was cut by 2 bases, the J end by 8 bases, with 11 bases between. Here the CDR3 DNA reads TGTGCCAGCAGTTTACCGGTAGTTGGTACGCAGTATTTT. Protein sequence: CASSLPVVGTQYF.

The V and J genes are TRBV12-3 or TRBV12-4 and TRBJ1-2; a weak D match, TRBD1 (5 bases). Trimming cost V 2 bases and J 3 bases, with 7 bases left between them. This CDR3 is built from 13 residues. The CDR3 DNA follows: TGTGCCAGCAGTTTAAGGGGTCACTATGGCTACACCTTC. Amino acid sequence: CASSLRGHYGYTF.

This chain uses TRBV7-2 with TRBJ2-7; 8 nucleotides match TRBD1. Trimming took 4 bases from V and 4 from J; bases not matched to a gene: 3. CDR3 length: 13 residues. The germline V gene encodes CDR1 SGHTA and CDR2 FQGNSA. The CDR3 here is CASSSTGEYEQYF. For the CDR3, the DNA is TGTGCCAGCAGCTCGACAGGGGAGTACGAGCAGTACTTC.

V usage is TRBV5-5 and J usage is TRBJ2-5, with 8 bases identical to TRBD2. V was clipped by 0 bases and J by 5 bases; unmatched bases: 12. Germline CDR1 is SGHKS and CDR2 is YYEKEE (reference sequence). The length of the CDR3 is 17 residues. CDR3 coding DNA: TGTGCCAGCAGCTTGGTTGGGTCGGGGGGGACGGTGGAGACCCAGTACTTC. It codes for CASSLVGSGGTVETQYF.

The rearrangement joins TRBV30 to TRBJ1-1; the D is unclear. The CDR3 is 12 residues long. V was shortened by 5 bases and J by 2 bases, with 9 bases between the two germline ends. The germline V gene has CDR1 GTSNPN and CDR2 SVGIG (reference sequence). The CDR3 region has the DNA TGTGCCTGGGGCCAGTATAACACTGAAGCTTTCTTT. As protein: CAWGQYNTEAFF.

The chain recombines TRBV5-1 with TRBJ2-2; 10 bases fit TRBD2. Germline V gene data show CDR1 as SGHRS and CDR2 as YFSETQ. This CDR3 comprises 13 residues. Trimming at V came to 6 bases and at J to 6 bases, leaving 2 bases not matched to a gene. The CDR3, as DNA: TGCGCCAGCACAGCGGGGGGGCCCGGGGAGCTGTTTTTT. As protein: CASTAGGPGELFF.

With respect to this clone: Other DNA sequences in this specimen translate into the identical CDR3. The rearrangement joins TRBV14 to TRBJ2-7, with TRBD1 matching 12 bases. This CDR3 region has 16 residues. Germline assignment: CDR1 SGHDN and CDR2 FVKESK. V lost 2 bases and J lost 2; bases outside the gene matches: 4. CDR3 DNA sequence: TGTGCCAGCAGCCAACCCGGGACAGGGGGCACCTACGAGCAGTACTTC. Residues: CASSQPGTGGTYEQYF.

This CDR3 is CASSEPTGGYTF. CDR3 sequence (DNA): TGTGCCAGCAGTGAACCCACCGGTGGCTACACCTTC. J is TRBJ1-2 and V is TRBV6-1; unclear D gene. The CDR3 totals 12 residues. Germline V CDR1 and CDR2: MNHNS, SASEGT. V lost 2 bases and J 7 bases, leaving 8 bases between the germline ends.

CDR3 bases: TGTGCCAGCAGCTTGCAAGTCGGGGGTGGCTACACCTTC. Translated: CASSLQVGGGYTF. The chain uses TRBV5-6 and TRBJ1-2; D may be TRBD1 (5 bases). V lost 1 base and J 7 bases, leaving 11 bases between the germline ends. This CDR3 has 13 residues. CDR1 SGHDT and CDR2 YYEEEE come from the germline V gene.

The chain is built from TRBV5-1 and TRBJ2-7, with 15 bases lining up with TRBD2. With V trimmed by 4 bases and J by 1 base, 6 bases remained unmatched. CDR3 length equals 17 residues. Germline loops: CDR1 SGHRS, CDR2 YFSETQ. CDR3 sequence (DNA): TGCGCCAGCAGCCCCGGGACTAGCGGGGGGAGATCCTACGAGCAGTACTTC. Encoded protein: CASSPGTSGGRSYEQYF.

The rearrangement links TRBV3-1 (or the pseudogene TRBV3-2) to TRBJ2-3, with TRBD2 matching over 10 bases. V lost 2 bases, J lost 4 bases, and 6 bases stayed unmatched. This CDR3 has 16 amino acids. The V gene's germline CDR1 is LGHDT and CDR2 YNNKEL (reference sequence). The DNA for the CDR3 is TGTGCCAGCAGCCAACCCAGGACTAGCGGTGCAGATACGCAGTATTTT. This translates into CASSQPRTSGADTQYF.

This CDR3 reads CSATSGQPQHF. The CDR3 bases are TGCAGTGCTACTTCCGGTCAGCCCCAGCATTTT. V gene TRBV20-1 combines with J gene TRBJ1-5, with D hard to call. The CDR3 runs to 11 residues. Germline values: CDR1 DFQATT, CDR2 SNEGSKA (reference sequence). V was shortened by 4 bases and J by 6 bases, with 7 bases between the two germline ends.

V gene TRBV15 combines with J gene TRBJ1-1; weak D call: TRBD1 (5 bases). Trimming pared 8 bases from V and 3 bases from J, leaving 13 bases between. CDR3 length equals 13 residues. The germline CDR1 and CDR2 sequences are LNHNV and YYDKDF (reference sequence). In nucleotides, the CDR3 is TGTGCCACCCGACCAGGGTGGTACACTGAAGCTTTCTTT. It specifies CATRPGWYTEAFF.

The gene calls are TRBV9 and TRBJ1-2; TRBD1 matches at 8 bases. The CDR3 consists of 18 residues. Unmatched junction bases numbered 15, after V lost 0 bases and J lost 5 bases. CDR1 is SGDLS and CDR2 is YYNGEE in the germline V gene. The CDR3 sequence is CASSVAPVGQGFFYGYTF. DNA of the CDR3: TGTGCCAGCAGCGTAGCTCCTGTAGGACAGGGATTTTTTTATGGCTACACCTTC. The full variable domain, completed using reference TRBV9 and TRBJ1-2, is DSGVTQTPKHLITATGQRVTLRCSPRSGDLSVYWYQQSLDQGLQFLIQYYNGEERAKGNILERFSAQQFPDLHSELNLSSLELGDSALYFCASSVAPVGQGFFYGYTFGSGTRLTVV.

In its sample, this clone was seen a few times. The chain couples TRBV6-5 to TRBJ1-4, with 9 positions matching TRBD1. The trim removed 8 bases at V and 3 bases at J, leaving 1 base unmatched. The CDR3 extends over 13 amino acids. In germline, CDR1 is MNHEY, CDR2 SVGAGI. DNA for the CDR3: TGTGCCAGCCGGGACAGGGCTAATGAAAAACTGTTTTTT. Translation: CASRDRANEKLFF.

The chain recombines TRBV21-1 with TRBJ1-6; TRBD1 was called by the table and not checked on the DNA. TRBV21-1 is a pseudogene locus. The CDR3 covers 20 residues. The DNA of the CDR3 is TGTGCCAGCCGCATTTCTCCACCCTCGGGTTCGGCAGGGAAGAATTCACCCCTCCACTTT. Protein: CASRISPPSGSAGKNSPLHF.

This clone was seen a handful of times. The CDR3 here is CASTSGAYNEQFF. CDR3 nucleotides: TGTGCCAGCACTAGCGGGGCCTACAATGAGCAGTTCTTC. The chain combines TRBV5-4 with TRBJ2-1, with 9 nucleotides matching TRBD2. Germline V gives CDR1 SGHNT, CDR2 YYREEE (reference sequence). The CDR3 is 13 amino acids. J lost 2 bases, V lost 6 bases, and 0 bases had no gene match.

The V and J genes are TRBV7-3 and TRBJ2-7; 9 bases align to TRBD1. V shed 6 bases and J 3 bases; nucleotides not matched to a gene: 3. CDR3 size: 13 residues. Germline lookup yields CDR1 SGHTA and CDR2 FQGTGA. CDR3 amino acids: CASSPGQGYEQYF. The CDR3 bases are TGTGCCAGCAGTCCGGGACAGGGCTACGAGCAGTACTTC.

CDR3: CASSTRQGTHGYTF. The CDR3, as DNA: TGTGCCAGCAGCACTCGACAGGGGACCCATGGCTACACCTTC. The rearrangement links TRBV5-4 to TRBJ1-2, with 8 bases matching TRBD1. The V and J ends lost 4 bases and 6 bases, in that order; junction bases with no gene match: 8. CDR1 is SGHNT and CDR2 is YYREEE in the germline V gene (reference sequence). The CDR3 extends over 14 amino acids.